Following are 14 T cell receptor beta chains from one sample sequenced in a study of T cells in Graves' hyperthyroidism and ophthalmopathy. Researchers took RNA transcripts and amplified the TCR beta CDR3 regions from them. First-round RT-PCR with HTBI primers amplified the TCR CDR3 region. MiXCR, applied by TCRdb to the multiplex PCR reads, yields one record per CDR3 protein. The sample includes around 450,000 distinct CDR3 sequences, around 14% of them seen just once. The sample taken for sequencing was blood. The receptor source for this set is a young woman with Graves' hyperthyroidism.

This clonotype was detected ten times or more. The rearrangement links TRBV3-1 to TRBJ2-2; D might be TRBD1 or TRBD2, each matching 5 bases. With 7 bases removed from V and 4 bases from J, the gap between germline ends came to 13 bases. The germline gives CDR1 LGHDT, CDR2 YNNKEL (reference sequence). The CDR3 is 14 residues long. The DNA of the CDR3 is TGTGCCAGCACCCCCCGGGGCAGCACCGGGGAGCTGTTTTTT. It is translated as CASTPRGSTGELFF.

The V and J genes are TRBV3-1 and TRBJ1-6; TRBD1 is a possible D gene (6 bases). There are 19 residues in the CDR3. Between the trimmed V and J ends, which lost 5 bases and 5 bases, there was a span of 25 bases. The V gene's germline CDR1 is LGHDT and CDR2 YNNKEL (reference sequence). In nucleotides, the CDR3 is TGTGCCAGCAGCACGTTCCTCGCGGACAGCGCCTATAATAATTCACCCCTCCACTTT. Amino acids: CASSTFLADSAYNNSPLHF.

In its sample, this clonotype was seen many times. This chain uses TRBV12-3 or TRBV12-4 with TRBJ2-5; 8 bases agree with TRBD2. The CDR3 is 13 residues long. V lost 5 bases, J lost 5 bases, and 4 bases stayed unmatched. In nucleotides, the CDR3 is TGTGCCAGCAGTATCTCTAGCGGGGAGACCCAGTACTTC. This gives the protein CASSISSGETQYF.

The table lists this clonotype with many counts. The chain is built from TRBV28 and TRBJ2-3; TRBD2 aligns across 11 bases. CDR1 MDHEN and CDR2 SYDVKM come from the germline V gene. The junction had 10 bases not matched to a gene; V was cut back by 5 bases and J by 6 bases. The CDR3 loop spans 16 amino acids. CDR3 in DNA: TGTGCCAGCAGTCCCCGTAGCGGGAGGGTTGGCGATACGCAGTATTTT. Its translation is CASSPRSGRVGDTQYF.

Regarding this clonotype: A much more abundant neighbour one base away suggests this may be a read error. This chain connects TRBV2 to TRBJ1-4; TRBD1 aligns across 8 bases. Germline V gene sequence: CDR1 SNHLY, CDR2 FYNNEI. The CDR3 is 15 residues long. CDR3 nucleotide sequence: TGTGCCGGCAGCGACAGGACAGGGAGTCGTAAAGAACTGTTTTTT. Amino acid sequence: CAGSDRTGSRKELFF. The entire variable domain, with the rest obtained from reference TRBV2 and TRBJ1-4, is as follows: EPEVTQTPSHQVTQMGQEVILRCVPISNHLYFYWYRQILGQKVEFLVSFYNNEISEKSEIFDDQFSVERPDGSNFTLKIRSTKLEDSAMYFCAGSDRTGSRKELFFGSGTQLSVL.

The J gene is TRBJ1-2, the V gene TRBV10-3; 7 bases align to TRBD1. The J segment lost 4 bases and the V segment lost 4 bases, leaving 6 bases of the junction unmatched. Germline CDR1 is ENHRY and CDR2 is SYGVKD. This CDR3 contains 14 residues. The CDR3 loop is CAISGGGGVYGYTF. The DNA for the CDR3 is TGTGCCATCAGTGGAGGAGGGGGCGTCTATGGCTACACCTTC.

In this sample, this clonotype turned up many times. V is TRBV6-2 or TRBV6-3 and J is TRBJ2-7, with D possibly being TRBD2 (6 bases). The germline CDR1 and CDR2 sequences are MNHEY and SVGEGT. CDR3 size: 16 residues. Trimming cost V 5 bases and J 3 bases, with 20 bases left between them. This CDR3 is CASSPGWRDGRYEQYF. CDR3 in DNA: TGTGCCAGCAGTCCCGGGTGGCGGGATGGACGCTACGAGCAGTACTTC.

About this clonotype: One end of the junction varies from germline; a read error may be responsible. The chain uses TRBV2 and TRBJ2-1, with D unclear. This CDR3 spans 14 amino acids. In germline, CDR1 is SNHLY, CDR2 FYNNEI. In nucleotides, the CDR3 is TGTGCGAGCAGTGTGGCTGAAATCTACAATGAGCAGTTCTTC. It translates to CASSVAEIYNEQFF. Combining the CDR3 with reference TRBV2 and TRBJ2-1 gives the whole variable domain EPEVTQTPSHQVTQMGQEVILRCVPISNHLYFYWYRQILGQKVEFLVSFYNNEISEKSEIFDDQFSVERPDGSNFTLKIRSTKLEDSAMYFCASSVAEIYNEQFFGPGTRLTVL.

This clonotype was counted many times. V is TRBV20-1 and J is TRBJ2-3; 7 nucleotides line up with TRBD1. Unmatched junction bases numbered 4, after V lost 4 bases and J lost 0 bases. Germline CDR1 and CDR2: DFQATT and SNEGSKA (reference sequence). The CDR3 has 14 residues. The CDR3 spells CSATRDSSTDTQYF. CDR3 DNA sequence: TGCAGTGCTACCCGGGACAGTAGCACAGATACGCAGTATTTT.

The CDR3 loop is CATFAGGNQPQHF. The CDR3 DNA is TGTGCCACCTTTGCCGGGGGAAATCAGCCCCAGCATTTT. This chain connects TRBV24-1 to TRBJ1-5; weak D call: TRBD1 (5 bases). The CDR3 has 13 amino acids. CDR1 is KGHDR and CDR2 is SFDVKD in the germline V gene. Trimming cost V 9 bases and J 4 bases, with 12 bases left between them.

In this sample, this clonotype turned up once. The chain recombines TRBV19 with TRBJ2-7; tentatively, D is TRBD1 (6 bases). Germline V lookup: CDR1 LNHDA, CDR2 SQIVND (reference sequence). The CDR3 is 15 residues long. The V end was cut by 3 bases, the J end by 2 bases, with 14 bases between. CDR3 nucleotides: TGTGCCAGTAGTATCCGGGCAGGGGAGCCCTACGAGCAGTACTTC. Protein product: CASSIRAGEPYEQYF.

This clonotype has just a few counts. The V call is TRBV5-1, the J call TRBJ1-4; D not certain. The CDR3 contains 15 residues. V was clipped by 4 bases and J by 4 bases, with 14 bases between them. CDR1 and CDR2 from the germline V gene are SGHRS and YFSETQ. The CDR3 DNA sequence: TGCGCCAGCAGCCTCAATGACGGAAATAATGAAAAACTGTTTTTT. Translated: CASSLNDGNNEKLFF.

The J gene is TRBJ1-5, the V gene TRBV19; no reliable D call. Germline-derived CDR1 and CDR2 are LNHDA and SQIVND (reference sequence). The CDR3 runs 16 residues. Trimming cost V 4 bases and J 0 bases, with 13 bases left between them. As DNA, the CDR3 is TGTGCCAGTAGTAGAACCTCAGAATATAGCAATCAGCCCCAGCATTTT. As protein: CASSRTSEYSNQPQHF.

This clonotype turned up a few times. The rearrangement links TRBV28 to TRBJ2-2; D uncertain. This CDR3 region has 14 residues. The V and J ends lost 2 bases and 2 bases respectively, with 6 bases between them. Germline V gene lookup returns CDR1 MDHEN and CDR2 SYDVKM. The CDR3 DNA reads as TGTGCCAGCAGTTTACAAATAAACACCGGGGAGCTGTTTTTT. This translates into CASSLQINTGELFF.